One and the same sample provided the 2 T cell receptor beta chains below, sequenced in a study of CD8 T cells in ankylosing spondylitis. Study-wide results and limits: Blood from ankylosing spondylitis patients appeared to carry a characteristic roughly eight-variant TCR beta motif.

TCRdb redid the calling of the 5' RACE reads with MiXCR, one entry per CDR3 protein. The sample has fewer than 550,000 distinct CDR3 sequences; 5.3% are singletons. Their recognized antigens are unknown. Sequenced input: blood, either unsorted or a sorted T cell fraction (not recorded which). All receptors come from a male donor with ankylosing spondylitis.

The CDR3 loop reads CSASRDHLSYGYTF. The DNA of the CDR3 is TGCAGTGCTAGCCGGGACCATCTTAGCTATGGCTACACCTTC. This chain connects TRBV20-1 to TRBJ1-2; D might be TRBD1 (5 bases). The CDR3 runs to 14 residues. The ends were cut back, 3 bases at V and 4 bases at J, with 15 bases in the middle. CDR1 is DFQATT, CDR2 SNEGSKA, per germline (reference sequence).

This clonotype was counted many times. V is TRBV5-1 and J is TRBJ1-6; weak D call: TRBD1 (5 bases). Germline assignment: CDR1 SGHRS and CDR2 YFSETQ. The CDR3 runs 14 residues. The V end lost 3 bases, the J end lost 7 bases, and 11 bases lay between the germline ends. CDR3 residues: CASSSGTANSPLHF. CDR3 nucleotide sequence: TGCGCCAGCAGCTCCGGGACGGCAAATTCACCCCTCCACTTT.